A single sample gave rise to the 23 T cell receptor beta chains below, sequenced in a study of OX40 agonist ivuxolimab in advanced cancers. Sequenced by immunoSEQ multiplex PCR; TCRdb stores in-frame clones only, minus some. The table lists about 97,000 clones, approximately 87% of them singletons. The sample in question was CD4+ or CD8+ T cells sorted from blood, obtained in a trial of the OX40 agonist ivuxolimab. These receptor sequences come from an adult with an advanced solid tumor such as melanoma, head and neck, liver or kidney cancer.

This clone was detected a few times. The rearrangement uses TRBV6-5 and TRBJ1-2; 11 bases match TRBD1. Trimming cost V 5 bases and J 6 bases; bases outside gene matches: 5. From germline, CDR1 is MNHEY and CDR2 SVGAGI. This CDR3 contains 14 residues. The CDR3: CASSGLGQGDGYTF. CDR3 DNA: TGTGCCAGCAGTGGCCTGGGACAGGGGGATGGCTACACCTTC.

J is TRBJ1-2 and V is TRBV13; TRBD1 is a possible D gene (5 bases). There are 15 residues in the CDR3. Trimming pared 1 base from V and 4 bases from J, leaving 13 bases between. Germline lookup yields CDR1 PRHDT and CDR2 FYEKMQ (reference sequence). The CDR3 DNA follows: TGTGCCAGCAGCTTAGATGGGGCGACAAGCTATGGCTACACCTTC. Protein: CASSLDGATSYGYTF.

The chain joins TRBV4-1 to TRBJ2-1; tentative D call: TRBD2 (5 bases). Germline CDR1 reads MGHRA; CDR2 reads YSYEKL. V lost 1 base and J 6 bases, leaving 16 bases between the germline ends. The CDR3 consists of 16 residues. The CDR3 DNA sequence: TGCGCCAGCAGCCAAGCGGCTAGCCACGGATCCAATGAGCAGTTCTTC. Translating gives CASSQAASHGSNEQFF.

This clone came up a few times. The gene calls are TRBV6-6 and TRBJ1-5; 8 bases fit TRBD1. After removal of 7 bases from V and 3 bases from J, the junction contained 5 bases not matched to a gene. Germline CDR1 MNHNY, CDR2 SVGAGI (reference sequence). The length of the CDR3 is 14 residues. As DNA, the CDR3 is TGTGCCAGCAAGCGACAGGGGTCCAATCAGCCCCAGCATTTT. The encoded protein is CASKRQGSNQPQHF.

With respect to this clone: Other DNA sequences from this sample encode an identical CDR3 as well. The chain uses TRBV9 and TRBJ1-1; the D is unclear. The V and J ends lost 1 base and 1 base respectively, with 5 bases between them. The germline V gene has CDR1 SGDLS and CDR2 YYNGEE. The CDR3 covers 13 residues. For the CDR3, the DNA is TGTGCCAGCAGCGTAACGGGGAACACTGAAGCTTTCTTT. Translating it yields CASSVTGNTEAFF.

The chain is built from TRBV27 and TRBJ2-7; D assignment may be TRBD1 or TRBD2 (5 bases each). The CDR3 is 14 amino acids. V lost 5 bases and J 4 bases, leaving 15 bases between the germline ends. Germline-derived CDR1 and CDR2 are MNHEY and SMNVEV (reference sequence). CDR3 sequence: CASSGAGLMYEQYF. The CDR3 nucleotides read TGTGCCAGCAGTGGGGCGGGCCTAATGTACGAGCAGTACTTC.

The rearrangement uses TRBV4-3 and TRBJ2-2; D not certain. V was shortened by 0 bases and J by 7 bases, with 15 bases between the two germline ends. The V gene's germline CDR1 is LGHNA and CDR2 YSLEER. The CDR3 is 16 residues long. The CDR3 reads CASSQDRAGLLGELFF. CDR3 nucleotides: TGCGCCAGCAGCCAAGATCGCGCAGGTCTGCTCGGGGAGCTGTTTTTT.

As to this clone: An end of the junction differs from the germline gene, which may be a read error. The same CDR3 is also encoded by other DNA sequences in this sample. The chain recombines TRBV7-3 with TRBJ1-1; D gene unclear. Per germline, CDR1 SGHTA and CDR2 FQGTGA. This CDR3 has 13 residues. CDR3 in DNA: TGTGCCAGCAGCTTTGGACTGAACACTGAGGCTTTCTTT. This sequence encodes CASSFGLNTEAFF.

This clone was observed a single time. V gene TRBV5-1 combines with J gene TRBJ2-7; 9 bases map to TRBD1. The CDR3 has 17 amino acids. V trimming: 4 bases; J trimming: 5 bases; junction bases outside the gene matches: 16. Germline CDR1 and CDR2: SGHRS and YFSETQ. CDR3 protein: CASSRRSQQGASNEQYF. The CDR3 DNA sequence: TGCGCCAGCAGCAGAAGGTCCCAACAGGGGGCCTCTAACGAGCAGTACTTC.

This chain links TRBV4-2 with TRBJ2-1; 12 nucleotides align to TRBD2. CDR3 length: 17 amino acids. Trimming at V came to 1 base and at J to 0 bases, leaving 1 base not matched to a gene. The germline gives CDR1 LGHNA, CDR2 YNFKEQ. The DNA of the CDR3 is TGTGCCAGCAGCCAAGCACTAGCGGGGGGCTCCTACAATGAGCAGTTCTTC. Amino acid sequence: CASSQALAGGSYNEQFF.

The chain carries TRBV19 and TRBJ1-1, with 9 bases aligning to TRBD1. Germline-derived CDR1 and CDR2 are LNHDA and SQIVND (reference sequence). J lost 4 bases, V lost 6 bases, and 0 bases had no gene match. This CDR3 contains 12 residues. The CDR3 DNA reads TGTGCCAGTAGGACAGGGGGCACTGAAGCTTTCTTT. It yields the protein CASRTGGTEAFF.

The chain couples TRBV4-3 to TRBJ1-2; D is undetermined. Germline V gene lookup returns CDR1 LGHNA and CDR2 YSLEER. The CDR3 loop spans 16 amino acids. V was trimmed by 0 bases and J by 1 base, leaving 12 bases between them. In DNA form, the CDR3 reads TGCGCCAGCAGCCAAGATAAGAACGCATATAACTATGGCTACACCTTC. It codes for CASSQDKNAYNYGYTF.

The chain recombines TRBV11-1 with TRBJ2-5; perhaps TRBD2 as D (6 bases). The CDR3 has 16 amino acids. V lost 1 base and J lost 5, with 17 bases in between. Germline lookup yields CDR1 SGHAT and CDR2 FQDESV (reference sequence). CDR3 sequence (DNA): TGTGCCAGCAGCTTAGGCCCGGGACTGAGTTGGGAGACCCAGTACTTC. Residues: CASSLGPGLSWETQYF.

This chain links TRBV9 with TRBJ2-7; TRBD2 agrees at 16 bases. In germline, CDR1 is SGDLS, CDR2 YYNGEE. This CDR3 comprises 19 residues. V lost 4 bases to trimming and J lost 2 bases; unmatched junction nucleotides: 12. CDR3 residues: CASSPTPGLAGGPTYEQYF. DNA for the CDR3: TGTGCCAGCAGCCCAACCCCGGGACTAGCGGGAGGGCCGACCTACGAGCAGTACTTC.

This chain uses TRBV9 with TRBJ2-5; possibly TRBD1 for D (5 bases). CDR1 SGDLS and CDR2 YYNGEE come from the germline V gene. V lost 2 bases and J lost 1, with 9 bases in between. This CDR3 contains 14 residues. The CDR3 nucleotides read TGTGCCAGCAGCGTGGGGCTAGGCCAAGAGACCCAGTACTTC. This translates into CASSVGLGQETQYF. The variable domain in full, completed from reference TRBV9 and TRBJ2-5, reads DSGVTQTPKHLITATGQRVTLRCSPRSGDLSVYWYQQSLDQGLQFLIQYYNGEERAKGNILERFSAQQFPDLHSELNLSSLELGDSALYFCASSVGLGQETQYFGPGTRLLVL.

This clone was detected once. The chain is built from TRBV29-1 and TRBJ2-3; D assignment may be TRBD1 or TRBD2 (6 bases each). Trimming removed 2 bases from V and 4 bases from J, with 13 bases in between. The CDR3 covers 14 residues. In germline, CDR1 is SQVTM, CDR2 ANQGSEA. CDR3 in DNA: TGCAGCGTTGAACGGGGGCTAGACGCAGATACGCAGTATTTT. As protein: CSVERGLDADTQYF.

The rearrangement joins TRBV9 to TRBJ2-5; D unclear. The last part of the DNA fits TRBJ2-7 better; the J call may be wrong. Germline values: CDR1 SGDLS, CDR2 YYNGEE. The CDR3 consists of 14 residues. The CDR3 protein is CASSVDLGTYEQYF. The DNA of the CDR3 is TGTGCCAGCAGCGTAGATTTAGGTACCTACGAGCAGTACTTC.

The chain has TRBV18 and TRBJ2-7; D may be TRBD1 (5 bases). The CDR3 consists of 15 residues. Trimming removed 5 bases at V and 9 bases at J, with 23 bases between. Germline-derived CDR1 and CDR2 are KGHSH and LQKENI. The CDR3 nucleotides read TGTGCCAGCTCAACGTCTGACAGTCCCCAAAAGGGGCAGTACTTC. Its translation is CASSTSDSPQKGQYF.

This rearrangement joins TRBV11-3 to TRBJ2-7, with D possibly TRBD2 on 5 matching bases. V shed 4 bases and J shed 0 bases, with 13 bases lying between them. Germline V gene lookup returns CDR1 SGHNT and CDR2 YENEEA. This CDR3 spans 15 amino acids. CDR3 bases: TGTGCCAGCAGCTCGCGGGCTTGGAGCTCCTACGAGCAGTACTTC. It yields the protein CASSSRAWSSYEQYF.

This rearrangement joins TRBV7-9 to TRBJ1-2; TRBD1 matches 7 bases. CDR3 size: 13 residues. With 3 bases clipped from V and 6 bases from J, the junction kept 4 bases outside the gene matches. Germline CDR1 reads SEHNR; CDR2 reads FQNEAQ (reference sequence). CDR3 in DNA: TGTGCCAGCAGCTTGAGGACAGGTGATGGCTACACCTTC. Protein product: CASSLRTGDGYTF.

The V and J genes are TRBV5-1 and TRBJ2-7, with 7 bases identical to TRBD1. V lost 4 bases, J lost 7 bases, and 14 bases stayed unmatched. The CDR3 has 15 amino acids. The germline CDR1 and CDR2 sequences are SGHRS and YFSETQ. The chain's CDR3 is CASSVGTVGFGEQYF. DNA for the CDR3: TGCGCCAGCAGCGTAGGGACAGTGGGGTTCGGGGAGCAGTACTTC.

This clone was counted only a few times. This chain connects TRBV9 to TRBJ2-7; possibly TRBD1 for D (5 bases). CDR1 SGDLS and CDR2 YYNGEE come from the germline V gene. The length of the CDR3 is 14 residues. V lost 0 bases to trimming and J lost 3 bases, with 10 bases between them. The CDR3 DNA reads TGTGCCAGCAGCGTAGAGGGGCTGGGCTACGAGCAGTACTTC. Amino acids: CASSVEGLGYEQYF.

The J gene is TRBJ1-1, the V gene TRBV9, with TRBD1 matching 7 bases. This CDR3 region has 13 residues. Trimming at V came to 5 bases and at J to 7 bases, leaving 8 bases not matched to a gene. CDR1 is SGDLS and CDR2 is YYNGEE in the germline V gene. Here the CDR3 DNA reads TGTGCCAGCAGTGCAAGGAGGGACAGTGAAGCTTTCTTT. Translated, it gives CASSARRDSEAFF.